The 11 T cell receptor beta chains given below trace back to one sample, sequenced in a study of OX40 agonist ivuxolimab in advanced cancers. The repertoire was sequenced with immunoSEQ multiplex PCR; TCRdb's copy has only in-frame clones and lacks some. The table lists 70,000 to 95,000 clones, over 70% of them singletons, with 0.45% to 0.55% in the top ten. The sequencing used CD4+ or CD8+ T cells sorted from blood, collected in a trial of the OX40 agonist ivuxolimab. The receptor set was obtained from an adult with an advanced solid tumor such as melanoma, head and neck, liver or kidney cancer.

The rearrangement joins TRBV4-1 to TRBJ1-1; perhaps TRBD1 as D (5 bases). Per germline, CDR1 MGHRA and CDR2 YSYEKL. The CDR3 spans 12 residues. Trimming removed 3 bases at V and 9 bases at J, with 11 bases between. The CDR3 sequence is CASSQRRGKAFF. In DNA form, the CDR3 reads TGCGCCAGCAGCCAGCGGAGGGGAAAAGCTTTCTTT.

The rearrangement links TRBV30 to TRBJ1-1; no clear D gene. The CDR3 sequence is 14 residues long. Trimming shortened V by 0 bases and J by 0 bases, and 8 bases separated the two germline ends. Germline loops: CDR1 GTSNPN, CDR2 SVGIG (reference sequence). The CDR3 sequence: CAWSVRRLNTEAFF. The CDR3 DNA reads TGTGCCTGGAGTGTACGCAGGCTGAACACTGAAGCTTTCTTT.

The chain recombines TRBV7-8 with TRBJ2-1; D may be TRBD2 (6 bases). This CDR3 is built from 15 residues. V was cut by 0 bases and J by 8 bases, with 14 bases left in between. Germline CDR1 reads SGHVS; CDR2 reads FQNEAQ. DNA of the CDR3: TGTGCCAGCAGCTTAGCGGAACTAGCTGGGTATGAGCAGTTCTTC. This translates into CASSLAELAGYEQFF.

A single count supports this clone. V and J are TRBV28 and TRBJ2-5; D is ambiguous. From germline, CDR1 is MDHEN and CDR2 SYDVKM. This CDR3 region has 13 residues. V gave up 3 bases and J gave up 3 bases, with 8 bases separating them. CDR3 loop: CASSFLFEETQYF. CDR3 sequence (DNA): TGTGCCAGCAGTTTCTTGTTCGAAGAGACCCAGTACTTC. The whole variable domain, filled in from reference TRBV28 and TRBJ2-5, reads DVKVTQSSRYLVKRTGEKVFLECVQDMDHENMFWYRQDPGLGLRLIYFSYDVKMKEKGDIPEGYSVSREKKERFSLILESASTNQTSMYLCASSFLFEETQYFGPGTRLLVL.

The genes are TRBV19 and TRBJ1-1; possibly TRBD1 for D (6 bases). The V and J ends lost 5 bases and 4 bases respectively, with 11 bases between them. This CDR3 is 13 amino acids long. In germline, CDR1 is LNHDA, CDR2 SQIVND (reference sequence). CDR3 amino acids: CASSPRQATEAFF. For the CDR3, the DNA is TGTGCCAGTAGTCCCCGACAGGCCACTGAAGCTTTCTTT.

This clone was seen a handful of times. The V gene is TRBV10-3, the J gene TRBJ1-2; D is uncertain. Germline V gene sequence: CDR1 ENHRY, CDR2 SYGVKD. CDR3 length: 13 amino acids. V was cut by 2 bases and J by 4 bases, with 8 bases left in between. The CDR3 DNA is TGTGCCATCAGTGAGGAAGGACGCTATGGCTACACCTTC. Translation gives CAISEEGRYGYTF.

This rearrangement joins TRBV30 to TRBJ1-4; D gene ambiguous. The CDR3 runs 12 residues. From germline, CDR1 is GTSNPN and CDR2 SVGIG (reference sequence). The V gene lost 2 bases and the J gene lost 6 bases, with 7 bases spanning the gap. As DNA, the CDR3 is TGTGCCTGGAGTTCCGGGGATGAAAAACTGTTTTTT. This encodes CAWSSGDEKLFF.

The V and J genes are TRBV29-1 and TRBJ2-1, with 8 positions matching TRBD2. The CDR3 contains 14 residues. Unmatched junction bases numbered 12, after V lost 7 bases and J lost 7 bases. Germline CDR1 is SQVTM and CDR2 is ANQGSEA. As DNA, the CDR3 is TGCAGCGCCGCGGGGGGAGGGGGAAAAAATGAGCAGTTCTTC. This encodes CSAAGGGGKNEQFF.

The CDR3 spells CASSKEMTGPSNQPQHF. The CDR3 region has the DNA TGTGCCAGCAGCAAAGAAATGACGGGGCCTAGCAATCAGCCCCAGCATTTT. This chain links TRBV21-1 with TRBJ1-5. TRBV21-1 is annotated as a pseudogene. The CDR3 extends over 17 amino acids.

The J gene is TRBJ1-4, the V gene TRBV5-8; no definite D call. The germline V and J ends were trimmed by 4 bases and 6 bases, with 13 bases remaining between them. Per the germline V gene, CDR1 is SGHTS and CDR2 is YDEGEE. The CDR3 length is 14 residues. The CDR3 region has the DNA TGTGCCAGCAGCCTCGGCTATACCTATGAAAAACTGTTTTTT. It encodes CASSLGYTYEKLFF. Full variable domain (missing parts from reference TRBV5-8 and TRBJ1-4): EAGVTQSPTHLIKTRGQQATLRCSPISGHTSVYWYQQALGLGLQFLLWYDEGEERNRGNFPPRFSGRQFPNYSSELNVNALELEDSALYLCASSLGYTYEKLFFGSGTQLSVL.

The chain joins TRBV6-5 to TRBJ2-1; D not certain. V was shortened by 5 bases and J by 0 bases, with 5 bases between the two germline ends. The CDR3 runs 13 residues. CDR1 and CDR2 from the germline V gene are MNHEY and SVGAGI. CDR3 loop: CASSRDSYNEQFF. The DNA for the CDR3 is TGTGCCAGCAGTCGAGACTCCTACAATGAGCAGTTCTTC.